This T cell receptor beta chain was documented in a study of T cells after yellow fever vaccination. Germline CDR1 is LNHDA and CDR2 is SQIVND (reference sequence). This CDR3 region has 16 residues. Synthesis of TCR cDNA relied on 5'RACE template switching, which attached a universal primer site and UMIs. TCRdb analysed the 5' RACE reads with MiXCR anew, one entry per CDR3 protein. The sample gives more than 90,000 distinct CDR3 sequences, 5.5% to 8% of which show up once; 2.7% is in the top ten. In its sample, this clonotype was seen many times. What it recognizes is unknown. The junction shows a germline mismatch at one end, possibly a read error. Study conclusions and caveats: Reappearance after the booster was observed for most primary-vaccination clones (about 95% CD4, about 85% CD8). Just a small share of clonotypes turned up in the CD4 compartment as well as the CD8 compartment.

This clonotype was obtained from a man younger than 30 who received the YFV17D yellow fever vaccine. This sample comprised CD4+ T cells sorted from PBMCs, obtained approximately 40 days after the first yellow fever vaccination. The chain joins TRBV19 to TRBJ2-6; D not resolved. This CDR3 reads CASSLDQVSGANVLTF. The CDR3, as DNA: TGTGCCAGTAGTCTAGACCAGGTCTCTGGGGCCAACGTCCTGACTTTC.